The 32 T cell receptor beta chains below were found in one sample sequenced in a study of T cells in Graves' hyperthyroidism and ophthalmopathy. The TCR beta CDR3 regions underwent amplification using RNA transcripts as the source. The TCR CDR3 first-round RT-PCR relied on the HTBI primer set. TCRdb re-called the multiplex PCR reads through MiXCR, storing one row per CDR3 protein. The profile covers under 350,000 distinct CDR3 sequences, with approximately 18% appearing a single time and 49% taken by the ten largest. The sequenced sample consisted of blood. The receptors stem from a woman between 45 and 65 years old with Graves' hyperthyroidism.

This chain connects TRBV3-1 to TRBJ2-5; possibly TRBD2 for D (5 bases). CDR1 and CDR2 (germline): LGHDT, YNNKEL (reference sequence). V dropped 0 bases and J dropped 1 base, with 15 bases sitting between them. This CDR3 region has 17 residues. For the CDR3, the DNA is TGTGCCAGCAGCCAAGATCAAGGCGGGTGGGGCCAAGAGACCCAGTACTTC. Translated, it gives CASSQDQGGWGQETQYF.

This sequence joins TRBV6-1 and TRBJ2-2; a weak D match, TRBD1 (6 bases). This CDR3 is 16 amino acids long. Germline CDR1 reads MNHNS; CDR2 reads SASEGT. With 6 bases removed from V and 8 bases from J, the gap between germline ends came to 22 bases. The CDR3 DNA follows: TGTGCCAGCAGCCACAACAGGGCAATCATTTTGGGGGAGCTGTTTTTT. Its protein product is CASSHNRAIILGELFF.

The CDR3 DNA follows: TGTGCCAGTAGTCCCTCATCCGGACCCTACGAGCAGTACGTC. Translated, it gives CASSPSSGPYEQYV. The chain is built from TRBV19 and TRBJ2-7, with D hard to call. Germline values: CDR1 LNHDA, CDR2 SQIVND (reference sequence). The CDR3 sequence is 14 residues long. V gave up 5 bases and J gave up 2 bases, with 13 bases separating them.

V is TRBV9 and J is TRBJ2-1; D may correspond to TRBD1 or TRBD2 (7 bases each). Germline CDR1 is SGDLS and CDR2 is YYNGEE. V was shortened by 3 bases and J by 6 bases, with 19 bases between the two germline ends. This CDR3 has 16 amino acids. CDR3 sequence reads: CASSGGGTGEVNEQFF. The CDR3 DNA reads as TGTGCCAGCAGCGGGGGGGGAACAGGGGAGGTCAATGAGCAGTTCTTC.

This clonotype was seen at least ten times. This chain connects TRBV5-1 to TRBJ2-1; D gene uncertain. Germline CDR1 and CDR2: SGHRS and YFSETQ. Trimming took off 4 bases at V and 7 bases at J, with 15 bases between the two ends. This CDR3 is 14 amino acids long. The CDR3: CASSAAITANEQFF. The CDR3 nucleotides are TGCGCCAGCAGCGCCGCCATAACAGCGAATGAGCAGTTCTTC.

V is TRBV28 and J is TRBJ2-6; D ambiguous. CDR3 size: 14 residues. Per the germline V gene, CDR1 is MDHEN and CDR2 is SYDVKM. V lost 7 bases, J lost 2 bases, and 9 bases lay in between. CDR3 DNA sequence: TGTGCCAGCACCTTGGGAACTGGGGCCAACGTCCTGACTTTC. This sequence encodes CASTLGTGANVLTF. Drawing the rest from reference TRBV28 and TRBJ2-6, the complete variable domain is DVKVTQSSRYLVKRTGEKVFLECVQDMDHENMFWYRQDPGLGLRLIYFSYDVKMKEKGDIPEGYSVSREKKERFSLILESASTNQTSMYLCASTLGTGANVLTFGAGSRLTVL.

This clonotype was seen only a few times. This sequence joins TRBV5-4 and TRBJ2-1; 12 bases map to TRBD2. Trimming removed 4 bases from V and 6 bases from J; junction bases left unmatched: 5. Per the germline V gene, CDR1 is SGHNT and CDR2 is YYREEE (reference sequence). CDR3 length: 15 amino acids. CDR3 coding DNA: TGTGCCAGCAGCAAGGAGGGACTAGCGGGCAATGAGCAGTTCTTC. As protein: CASSKEGLAGNEQFF.

The J gene is TRBJ2-1, the V gene TRBV5-5; TRBD2 aligns across 8 bases. Losses at the gene ends were 2 bases for V and 4 bases for J; bases not matched to a gene: 5. This CDR3 has 15 residues. The germline V gene has CDR1 SGHKS and CDR2 YYEKEE (reference sequence). CDR3 region: CASSFRPSGYNEQFF. Here the CDR3 DNA reads TGTGCCAGCAGCTTTCGCCCTAGCGGGTACAATGAGCAGTTCTTC. The full variable domain, in which reference TRBV5-5 and TRBJ2-1 provide the parts outside the CDR3, is DAGVTQSPTHLIKTRGQQVTLRCSPISGHKSVSWYQQVLGQGPQFIFQYYEKEERGRGNFPDRFSARQFPNYSSELNVNALLLGDSALYLCASSFRPSGYNEQFFGPGTRLTVL.

This clonotype was seen ten or more times. The DNA for the CDR3 is TGCAGCGTTCGTGGGGGGAGGGTTGGCACAGATACGCAGTATTTT. Translation: CSVRGGRVGTDTQYF. J is TRBJ2-3 and V is TRBV29-1; 7 nucleotides match TRBD2. Trimming removed 5 bases from V and 1 base from J; junction bases left unmatched: 9. Germline assignment: CDR1 SQVTM and CDR2 ANQGSEA. This CDR3 region has 15 residues.

This clonotype was counted only a few times. The chain is built from TRBV14 and TRBJ2-1, with 8 bases aligning to TRBD2. Germline loops: CDR1 SGHDN, CDR2 FVKESK. The CDR3 runs to 14 residues. The CDR3: CAARLASSYNEQFF. CDR3 bases: TGTGCTGCCAGACTAGCGAGCTCCTACAATGAGCAGTTCTTC.

This clonotype was seen a handful of times. V gene TRBV30 combines with J gene TRBJ1-5, with 8 bases lining up with TRBD1. V dropped 3 bases and J dropped 2; count of bases not matched to a gene: 6. Germline V gene sequence: CDR1 GTSNPN, CDR2 SVGIG (reference sequence). The CDR3 covers 15 residues. This CDR3 is CAWRGPGQGNQPQHF. In nucleotides, the CDR3 is TGTGCCTGGAGGGGACCGGGACAGGGCAATCAGCCCCAGCATTTT.

This clonotype was observed a handful of times. The rearrangement joins TRBV6-1 to TRBJ2-1, with 10 positions matching TRBD1. The trim removed 5 bases at V and 6 bases at J, leaving 16 bases unmatched. CDR1 is MNHNS, CDR2 SASEGT, per germline. This CDR3 spans 18 amino acids. The CDR3 DNA follows: TGTGCCAGCAGTCTAACCCCCCCCGGGACAGGGGTAGGCAATGAGCAGTTCTTC. Amino acid sequence: CASSLTPPGTGVGNEQFF.

Concerning this clonotype itself: A read error may produce the germline difference seen at one junction end. The chain has TRBV11-2 and TRBJ2-4; 8 bases map to TRBD1. The germline gives CDR1 SGHAT, CDR2 FQNNGV. The CDR3 length is 13 residues. CDR3 nucleotides: TGTGCCAGCAGCAGTGCCGGGACAGGTCATCAGGACTTC. Translating it yields CASSSAGTGHQDF.

This clonotype was recorded at least ten times. V and J are TRBV7-2 and TRBJ2-7; maybe TRBD2 (5 bases). The CDR3 loop spans 14 amino acids. CDR1 is SGHTA, CDR2 FQGNSA, per germline. Trimming removed 2 bases from V and 0 bases from J, with 8 bases in between. CDR3 sequence (DNA): TGTGCCAGCAGCTTACTGACTACCTCCTACGAGCAGTACTTC. This codes for CASSLLTTSYEQYF.

This clonotype was seen many times. V usage is TRBV12-3 or TRBV12-4 and J usage is TRBJ1-1; 9 bases align to TRBD1. This CDR3 region has 14 residues. V shed 3 bases and J 3 bases; nucleotides not matched to a gene: 2. CDR3 bases: TGTGCCAGCAGTTTCGACAGGGGGTACACTGAAGCTTTCTTT. Protein: CASSFDRGYTEAFF.

This clonotype was counted a few times. This chain uses TRBV7-9 with TRBJ2-3; perhaps TRBD2 as D (5 bases). This CDR3 has 13 amino acids. The germline CDR1 and CDR2 sequences are SEHNR and FQNEAQ (reference sequence). V lost 5 bases to trimming and J lost 4 bases, with 10 bases between them. The CDR3 bases are TGTGCCAGCAGCCCCTCCGGGGCAGATACGCAGTATTTT. Translating it yields CASSPSGADTQYF.

The chain couples TRBV7-9 to TRBJ2-5; D is perhaps TRBD1 (6 bases). The CDR3 contains 16 residues. Looked up from germline, CDR1 is SEHNR and CDR2 is FQNEAQ (reference sequence). V lost 1 base and J 4 bases, leaving 16 bases between the germline ends. CDR3 DNA sequence: TGTGCCAGCAGCTTAGACCCCCCGCAGGGGCTAGAGACCCAGTACTTC. Encoded protein: CASSLDPPQGLETQYF.

This clonotype came up many times. V gene TRBV2 combines with J gene TRBJ2-3, with TRBD1 as a possible D gene (6 bases). The CDR3 sequence is 15 residues long. V gave up 6 bases and J gave up 2 bases, with 15 bases separating them. From germline, CDR1 is SNHLY and CDR2 FYNNEI. This CDR3 is CASRKPGQFTDTQYF. The CDR3 DNA reads as TGTGCCAGCAGAAAGCCCGGACAGTTCACAGATACGCAGTATTTT.

To note about this clonotype: The germline gene is not matched at one end of the junction; a read error may be the cause. The rearrangement joins TRBV3-1 to TRBJ1-1; D is undetermined. This CDR3 spans 14 amino acids. CDR1 is LGHDT, CDR2 YNNKEL, per germline (reference sequence). The CDR3 region has the DNA TGTGCCAGCAGCCATAGGACCGCGAACACTGAAACTTTCTTT. It codes for CASSHRTANTETFF.

In its sample, this clonotype was seen many times. The chain's CDR3 is CASSWDRGSEKLFF. The CDR3 DNA reads as TGTGCCAGCAGTTGGGACAGGGGCTCTGAAAAACTGTTTTTT. The genes are TRBV12-3 or TRBV12-4 and TRBJ1-4, with 10 bases that match TRBD1. V shed 4 bases and J 7 bases; nucleotides not matched to a gene: 3. CDR3 length: 14 amino acids.

The genes are TRBV5-6 and TRBJ2-2, with D unclear. Germline lookup yields CDR1 SGHDT and CDR2 YYEEEE. The CDR3 consists of 15 residues. The V and J ends lost 3 bases and 1 base respectively, with 10 bases between them. The CDR3 here is CASSSGPENTGELFF. CDR3 bases: TGTGCCAGCAGCTCCGGGCCTGAGAACACCGGGGAGCTGTTTTTT.

This clonotype was seen a handful of times. The chain combines TRBV12-3 or TRBV12-4 with TRBJ1-6, with D possibly being TRBD1 (6 bases). V lost 3 bases, J lost 10 bases, and 16 bases lay in between. CDR3 size: 15 residues. CDR3 sequence (DNA): TGTGCCAGCAGTTTGGGTCAGGGGCCTCTCTCACCCCTCCACTTT. Translating it yields CASSLGQGPLSPLHF.

The rearrangement links TRBV5-1 to TRBJ1-1; TRBD1 matches at 8 bases. V was clipped by 3 bases and J by 4 bases; unmatched bases: 8. The CDR3 runs 15 residues. Germline V gene lookup returns CDR1 SGHRS and CDR2 YFSETQ. This CDR3 reads CASSSGDRRSTEAFF. CDR3 bases: TGCGCCAGCAGCTCGGGGGACAGGAGGAGCACTGAAGCTTTCTTT.

This clonotype was counted a few times. The V and J genes are TRBV6-1 and TRBJ2-2, with D hard to call. Germline V gene data show CDR1 as MNHNS and CDR2 as SASEGT. The CDR3 covers 11 residues. The V gene lost 10 bases and the J gene lost 4 bases, with 7 bases spanning the gap. CDR3 region: CATTITGELFF. The CDR3 nucleotides read TGTGCCACCACCATCACCGGGGAGCTGTTTTTT.

The chain is built from TRBV4-2 and TRBJ2-2, with D tentatively TRBD1 (6 bases). Germline CDR1 LGHNA, CDR2 YNFKEQ. Trimming cost V 0 bases and J 4 bases, with 12 bases left between them. The CDR3 is 16 amino acids. The CDR3 DNA follows: TGTGCCAGCAGCCAAGAGGGGGCGAGGGGCACCGGGGAGCTGTTTTTT. This translates into CASSQEGARGTGELFF.

This rearrangement joins TRBV11-2 to TRBJ1-1; TRBD1 might be the D (5 bases). CDR1 SGHAT and CDR2 FQNNGV come from the germline V gene. This CDR3 is built from 14 residues. V gave up 5 bases and J gave up 1 base, with 11 bases separating them. The CDR3 is CASSRIDRNTEAFF. The DNA for the CDR3 is TGTGCCAGCAGCCGGATCGACAGGAACACTGAAGCTTTCTTT.

This clonotype has a count of ten or more. CDR3 protein: CASNPREGSSYNEQFF. CDR3 coding DNA: TGTGCCAGCAACCCTAGGGAGGGGAGCTCCTACAATGAGCAGTTCTTC. The chain is built from TRBV6-2 or TRBV6-3 and TRBJ2-1, with 7 bases identical to TRBD2. Germline V gene sequence: CDR1 MNHEY, CDR2 SVGEGT. This CDR3 has 16 amino acids. Germline trimming cut 7 bases from V and 0 bases from J; bases unmatched to any gene: 9.

In this sample, this clonotype turned up many times. The J gene is TRBJ2-1, the V gene TRBV5-1, with 10 bases identical to TRBD2. V shed 0 bases and J 7 bases; nucleotides not matched to a gene: 7. Germline V lookup: CDR1 SGHRS, CDR2 YFSETQ. The CDR3 runs to 16 residues. CDR3 residues: CASSLGLLAGANEQFF. The CDR3 nucleotides read TGCGCCAGCAGCTTGGGTCTCCTAGCGGGGGCGAATGAGCAGTTCTTC.

This sequence joins TRBV5-1 and TRBJ2-1; TRBD2 matches 8 bases. Germline loops: CDR1 SGHRS, CDR2 YFSETQ. The trim removed 7 bases at V and 4 bases at J, leaving 10 bases unmatched. The CDR3 totals 15 residues. The CDR3 protein is CASSQAGGIYNEQFF. CDR3 DNA: TGCGCCAGCTCCCAGGCGGGAGGTATATACAATGAGCAGTTCTTC.

This clonotype was counted at least ten times. The rearrangement uses TRBV7-8 and TRBJ2-5; 10 bases fit TRBD2. The V gene end was trimmed by 7 bases and the J gene end by 4 bases; junction bases not matched to a gene: 12. CDR3 length: 16 residues. Per the germline V gene, CDR1 is SGHVS and CDR2 is FQNEAQ. The CDR3 here is CASTLAGVWGGETQYF. The CDR3 DNA sequence: TGTGCCAGCACCCTAGCGGGGGTCTGGGGTGGAGAGACCCAGTACTTC.

The CDR3 DNA reads TGTGCCAGCAGCTTACGGGAAAAAACCGGGGAGCTGTTTTTT. Amino acid sequence: CASSLREKTGELFF. The gene calls are TRBV7-9 and TRBJ2-2, with D tentatively TRBD2 (5 bases). CDR1 is SEHNR, CDR2 FQNEAQ, per germline (reference sequence). V was shortened by 2 bases and J by 5 bases, with 9 bases between the two germline ends. The CDR3 totals 14 residues.

This clonotype was seen at least ten times. J is TRBJ1-2 and V is TRBV13, with D perhaps TRBD1 (6 bases). CDR3 size: 14 residues. Trimming cost V 5 bases and J 5 bases, with 15 bases left between them. The germline CDR1 and CDR2 sequences are PRHDT and FYEKMQ (reference sequence). CDR3 protein: CASSIQTGLYGYTF. For the CDR3, the DNA is TGTGCCAGCAGCATTCAGACAGGCCTGTATGGCTACACCTTC.